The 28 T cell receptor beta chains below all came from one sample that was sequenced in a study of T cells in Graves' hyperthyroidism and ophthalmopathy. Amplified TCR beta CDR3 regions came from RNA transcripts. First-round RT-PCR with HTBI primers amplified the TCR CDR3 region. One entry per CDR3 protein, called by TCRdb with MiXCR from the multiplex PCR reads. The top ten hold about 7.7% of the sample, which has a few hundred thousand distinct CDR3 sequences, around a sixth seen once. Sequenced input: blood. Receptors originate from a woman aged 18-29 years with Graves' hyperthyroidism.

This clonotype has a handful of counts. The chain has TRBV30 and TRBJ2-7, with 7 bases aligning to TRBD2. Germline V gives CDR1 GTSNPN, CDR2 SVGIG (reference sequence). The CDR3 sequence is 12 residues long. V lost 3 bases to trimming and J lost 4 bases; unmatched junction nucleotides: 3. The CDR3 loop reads CAWRGTNYEQYF. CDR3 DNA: TGTGCCTGGAGGGGGACTAATTACGAGCAGTACTTC.

CDR3 protein: CAIRRTSDTDTQYF. The CDR3 DNA reads TGTGCCATCAGAAGGACTAGCGACACAGATACGCAGTATTTT. This chain joins TRBV10-3 and TRBJ2-3; 9 bases match TRBD2. J lost 2 bases, V lost 6 bases, and 3 bases had no gene match. The CDR3 is made up of 14 amino acids. Germline CDR1 is ENHRY and CDR2 is SYGVKD.

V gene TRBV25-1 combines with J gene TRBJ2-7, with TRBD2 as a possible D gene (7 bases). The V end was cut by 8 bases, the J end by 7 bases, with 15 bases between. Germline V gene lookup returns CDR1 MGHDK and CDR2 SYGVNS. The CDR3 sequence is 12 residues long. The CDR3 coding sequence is TGTGCCAGCCACGGGGGGCCGGGGGAGCAGTACTTC. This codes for CASHGGPGEQYF.

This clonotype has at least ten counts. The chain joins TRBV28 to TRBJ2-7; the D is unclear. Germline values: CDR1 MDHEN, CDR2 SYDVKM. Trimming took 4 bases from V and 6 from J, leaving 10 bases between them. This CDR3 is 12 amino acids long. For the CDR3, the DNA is TGTGCCAGCAGTTCCAGCCTTGGCGAGCAGTACTTC. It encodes CASSSSLGEQYF.

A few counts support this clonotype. The CDR3 DNA follows: TGTGCCAGCAGTAGCGGGGGGGCCCTAAAATTCTACAATGAGCAGTTCTTC. It specifies CASSSGGALKFYNEQFF. The chain is built from TRBV6-7 and TRBJ2-1, with TRBD2 identical over 10 bases. TRBV6-7 is assigned to the ORF class and has an uncertain function. Unmatched junction bases numbered 10, after V lost 5 bases and J lost 3 bases. The CDR3 contains 17 residues.

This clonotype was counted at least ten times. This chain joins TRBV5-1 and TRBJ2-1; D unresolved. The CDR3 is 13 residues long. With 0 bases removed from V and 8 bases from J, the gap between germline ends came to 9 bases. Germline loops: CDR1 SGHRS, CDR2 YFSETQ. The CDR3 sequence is CASSLEPPYEQFF. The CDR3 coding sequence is TGCGCCAGCAGCTTGGAGCCACCTTATGAGCAGTTCTTC. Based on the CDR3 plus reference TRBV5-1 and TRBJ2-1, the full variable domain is KAGVTQTPRYLIKTRGQQVTLSCSPISGHRSVSWYQQTPGQGLQFLFEYFSETQRNKGNFPGRFSGRQFSNSRSEMNVSTLELGDSALYLCASSLEPPYEQFFGPGTRLTVL.

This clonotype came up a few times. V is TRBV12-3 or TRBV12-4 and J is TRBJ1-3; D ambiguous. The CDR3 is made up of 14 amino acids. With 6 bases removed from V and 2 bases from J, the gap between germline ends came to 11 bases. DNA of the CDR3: TGTGCCAGCAGCTCTCTGCTGGCTGGAAACACCATATATTTT. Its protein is CASSSLLAGNTIYF.

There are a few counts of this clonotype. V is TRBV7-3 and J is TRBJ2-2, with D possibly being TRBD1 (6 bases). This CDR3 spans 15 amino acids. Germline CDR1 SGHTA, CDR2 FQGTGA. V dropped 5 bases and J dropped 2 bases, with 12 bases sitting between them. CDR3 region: CASSRQDSNTGELFF. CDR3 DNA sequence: TGTGCCAGCAGCCGACAGGACAGCAACACCGGGGAGCTGTTTTTT.

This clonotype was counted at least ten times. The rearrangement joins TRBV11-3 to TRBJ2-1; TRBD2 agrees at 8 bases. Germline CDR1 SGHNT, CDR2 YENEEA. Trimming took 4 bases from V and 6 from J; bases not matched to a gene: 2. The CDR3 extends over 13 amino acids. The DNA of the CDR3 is TGTGCCAGCAGCTCCGGGACTAGCAATGAGCAGTTCTTC. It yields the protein CASSSGTSNEQFF.

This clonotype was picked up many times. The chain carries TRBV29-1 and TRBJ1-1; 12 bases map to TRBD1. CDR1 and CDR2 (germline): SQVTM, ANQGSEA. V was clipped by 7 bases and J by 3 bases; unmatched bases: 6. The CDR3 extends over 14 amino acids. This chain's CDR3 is CSAVGQGADTEAFF. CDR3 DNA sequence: TGCAGCGCCGTGGGACAGGGGGCGGACACTGAAGCTTTCTTT.

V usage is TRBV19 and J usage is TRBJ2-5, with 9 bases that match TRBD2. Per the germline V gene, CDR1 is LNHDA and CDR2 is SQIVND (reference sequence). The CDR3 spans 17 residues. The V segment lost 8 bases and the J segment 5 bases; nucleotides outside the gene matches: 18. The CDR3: CASSLAAAGGPGETQYF. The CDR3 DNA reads TGTGCCAGTTCCCTAGCCGCGGCGGGGGGGCCTGGGGAGACCCAGTACTTC.

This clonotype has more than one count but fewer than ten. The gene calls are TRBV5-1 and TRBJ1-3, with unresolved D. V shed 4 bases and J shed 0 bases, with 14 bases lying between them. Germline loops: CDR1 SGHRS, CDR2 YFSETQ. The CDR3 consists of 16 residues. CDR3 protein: CASSPVGLSSGNTIYF. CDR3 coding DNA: TGCGCCAGCAGCCCCGTTGGTTTGAGCTCTGGAAACACCATATATTTT.

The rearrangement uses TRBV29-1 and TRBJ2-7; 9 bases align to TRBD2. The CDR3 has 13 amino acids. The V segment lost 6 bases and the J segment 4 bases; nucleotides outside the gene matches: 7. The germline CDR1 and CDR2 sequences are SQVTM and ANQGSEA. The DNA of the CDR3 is TGCAGCGTGGCGGGAGGGGGAGGGTACGAGCAGTACTTC. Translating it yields CSVAGGGGYEQYF.

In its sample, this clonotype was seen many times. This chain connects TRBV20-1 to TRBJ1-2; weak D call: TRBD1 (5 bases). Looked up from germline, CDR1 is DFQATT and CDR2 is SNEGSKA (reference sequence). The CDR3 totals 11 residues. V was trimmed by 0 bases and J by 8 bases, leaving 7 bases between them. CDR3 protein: CSAREGVGYTF. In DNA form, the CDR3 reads TGCAGTGCTAGAGAGGGGGTCGGCTACACCTTC.

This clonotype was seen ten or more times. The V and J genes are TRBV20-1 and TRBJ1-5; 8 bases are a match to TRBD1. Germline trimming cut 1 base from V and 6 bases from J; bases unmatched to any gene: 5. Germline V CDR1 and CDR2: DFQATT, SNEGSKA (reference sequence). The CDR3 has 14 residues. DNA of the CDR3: TGCAGTGCTAGAGGCCAGGGGGCAAGTCAGCCCCAGCATTTT. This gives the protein CSARGQGASQPQHF.

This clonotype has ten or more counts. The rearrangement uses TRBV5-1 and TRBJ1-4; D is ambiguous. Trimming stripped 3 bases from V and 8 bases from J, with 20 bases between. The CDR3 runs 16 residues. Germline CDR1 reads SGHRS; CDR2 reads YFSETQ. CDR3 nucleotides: TGCGCCAGCAGCTCACTGAAATCTGGACTGGGGGAAAAACTGTTTTTT. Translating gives CASSSLKSGLGEKLFF.

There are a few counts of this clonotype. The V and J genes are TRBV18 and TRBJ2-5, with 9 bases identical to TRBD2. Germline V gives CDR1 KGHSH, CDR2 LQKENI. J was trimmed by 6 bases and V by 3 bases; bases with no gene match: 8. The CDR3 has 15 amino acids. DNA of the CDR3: TGTGCCAGCTCACCCGGAGCGGGGGGTCGAAAGACCCAGTACTTC. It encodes CASSPGAGGRKTQYF. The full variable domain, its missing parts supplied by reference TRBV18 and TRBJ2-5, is NAGVMQNPRHLVRRRGQEARLRCSPMKGHSHVYWYRQLPEEGLKFMVYLQKENIIDESGMPKERFSAEFPKEGPSILRIQQVVRGDSAAYFCASSPGAGGRKTQYFGPGTRLLVL.

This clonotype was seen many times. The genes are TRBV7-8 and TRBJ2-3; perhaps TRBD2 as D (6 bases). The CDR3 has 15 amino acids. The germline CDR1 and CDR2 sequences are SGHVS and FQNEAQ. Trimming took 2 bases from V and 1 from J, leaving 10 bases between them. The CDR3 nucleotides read TGTGCCAGCAGCTTACGGGGGAAGGGCACAGATACGCAGTATTTT. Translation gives CASSLRGKGTDTQYF.

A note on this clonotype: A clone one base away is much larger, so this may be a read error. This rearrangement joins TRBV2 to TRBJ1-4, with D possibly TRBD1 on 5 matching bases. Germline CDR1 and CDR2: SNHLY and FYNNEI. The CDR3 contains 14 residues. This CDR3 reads CASSVRGTAEELFF. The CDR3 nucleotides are TGTGCCAGCAGTGTAAGGGGTACGGCTGAAGAACTGTTTTTT. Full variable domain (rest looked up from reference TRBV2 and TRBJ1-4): EPEVTQTPSHQVTQMGQEVILRCVPISNHLYFYWYRQILGQKVEFLVSFYNNEISEKSEIFDDQFSVERPDGSNFTLKIRSTKLEDSAMYFCASSVRGTAEELFFGSGTQLSVL.

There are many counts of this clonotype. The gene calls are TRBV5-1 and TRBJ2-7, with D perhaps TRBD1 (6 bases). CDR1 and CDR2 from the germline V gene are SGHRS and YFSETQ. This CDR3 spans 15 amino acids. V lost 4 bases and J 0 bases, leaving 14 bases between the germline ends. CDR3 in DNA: TGCGCCAGCAGCCCCGGACAGCCAGCCTCCTACGAGCAGTACTTC. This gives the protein CASSPGQPASYEQYF.

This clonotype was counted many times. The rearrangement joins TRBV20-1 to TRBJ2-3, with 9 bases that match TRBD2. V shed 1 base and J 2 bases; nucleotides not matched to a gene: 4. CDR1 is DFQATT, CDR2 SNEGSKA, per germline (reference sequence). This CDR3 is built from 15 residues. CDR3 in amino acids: CSARVGGGATDTQYF. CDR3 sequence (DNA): TGCAGTGCTAGAGTTGGCGGGGGGGCCACAGATACGCAGTATTTT.

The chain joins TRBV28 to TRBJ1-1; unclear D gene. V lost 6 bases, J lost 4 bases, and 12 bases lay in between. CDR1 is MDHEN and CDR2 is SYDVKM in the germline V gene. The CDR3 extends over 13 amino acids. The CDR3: CASSLAPRTEAFF. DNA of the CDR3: TGTGCCAGCAGCTTAGCCCCCCGCACTGAAGCTTTCTTT.

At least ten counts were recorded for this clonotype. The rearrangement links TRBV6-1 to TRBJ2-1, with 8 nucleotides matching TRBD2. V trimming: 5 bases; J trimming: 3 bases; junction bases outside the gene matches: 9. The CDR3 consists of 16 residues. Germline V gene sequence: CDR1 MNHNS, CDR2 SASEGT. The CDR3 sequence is CASSRSGTSFYNEQFF. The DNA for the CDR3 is TGTGCCAGCAGTCGCTCCGGGACTAGTTTCTACAATGAGCAGTTCTTC.

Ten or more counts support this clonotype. The chain's CDR3 is CASRAGQTRENTEAFF. The CDR3 nucleotides read TGTGCCAGCAGGGCGGGACAGACTAGAGAGAACACTGAAGCTTTCTTT. V and J are TRBV7-9 and TRBJ1-1; 7 nucleotides align to TRBD1. Per germline, CDR1 SEHNR and CDR2 FQNEAQ (reference sequence). This CDR3 is built from 16 residues. Trimming at V came to 6 bases and at J to 1 base, leaving 11 bases not matched to a gene.

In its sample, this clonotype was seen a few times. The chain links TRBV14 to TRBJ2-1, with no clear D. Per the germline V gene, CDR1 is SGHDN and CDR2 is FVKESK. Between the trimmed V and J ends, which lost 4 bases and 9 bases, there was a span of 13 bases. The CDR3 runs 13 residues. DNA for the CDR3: TGTGCCAGCAGCCCCCAAGGCAGAGCTGAGCAGTTCTTC. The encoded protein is CASSPQGRAEQFF. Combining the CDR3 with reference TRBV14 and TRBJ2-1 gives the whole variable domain EAGVTQFPSHSVIEKGQTVTLRCDPISGHDNLYWYRRVMGKEIKFLLHFVKESKQDESGMPNNRFLAERTGGTYSTLKVQPAELEDSGVYFCASSPQGRAEQFFGPGTRLTVL.

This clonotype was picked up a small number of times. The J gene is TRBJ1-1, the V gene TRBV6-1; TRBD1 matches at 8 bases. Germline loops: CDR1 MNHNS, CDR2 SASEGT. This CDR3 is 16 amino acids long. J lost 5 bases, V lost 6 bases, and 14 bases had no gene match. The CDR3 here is CASRSGRGPPGTEAFF. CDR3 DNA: TGTGCCAGCAGATCGGGCAGGGGGCCCCCGGGGACTGAAGCTTTCTTT.

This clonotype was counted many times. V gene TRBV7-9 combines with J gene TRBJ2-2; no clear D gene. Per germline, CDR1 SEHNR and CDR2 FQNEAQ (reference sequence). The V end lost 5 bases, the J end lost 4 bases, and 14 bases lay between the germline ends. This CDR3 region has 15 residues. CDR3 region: CASSATKVGTGELFF. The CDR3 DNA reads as TGTGCCAGCAGCGCCACTAAGGTCGGCACCGGGGAGCTGTTTTTT.

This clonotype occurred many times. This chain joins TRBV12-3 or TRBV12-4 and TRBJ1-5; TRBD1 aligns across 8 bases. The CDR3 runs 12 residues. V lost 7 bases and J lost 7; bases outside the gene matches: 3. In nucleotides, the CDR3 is TGTGCCAGCAAGTACAGGGGGCAGCCCCAGCATTTT. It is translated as CASKYRGQPQHF.